Sequencing of this TCR beta chain was carried out in a study of cytomegalovirus exposure and HLA in healthy donors (dated 2017 in TCRdb). For the study in its entirety: According to an earlier analysis of 587 of the donors, roughly 180 million T cells yielded roughly 110 million unique TCR beta sequences and around 300 Gb of sequence data. An earlier analysis of several hundred of the donors used high-throughput TCR beta sequencing to judge whether each TCR beta V gene segment behaved as functional or pseudogenic. Besides the first cohort of hundreds of subjects, a separate validation cohort made up of over 100 different subjects was used. The number of typed donors differed by locus: about 620-640 for A, B, C, DRB1 and DQB1; roughly 510 for DQA1; approximately 610 for DPA1; and about 450 for DPB1. HLA typing included class I and class II loci at four-digit resolution. The study aimed to test whether cataloging public T cell receptors could reveal signatures of past pathogen exposure. Donor age, sex, ethnicity and CMV serostatus were collected together with the repertoire data. Among some 410 genotyped donors of the cohort, an average of approximately 240,000 unique TCR beta nucleotide sequences were sequenced per donor, about a sixth of them non-productive. An early release covering over 500 HLA-typed donors comprised about 300 gigabases of sequencing data and around 80 million unique TCR sequences. Rather than drawing on any new phenotypic data, the later analysis identified candidate immune exposures from TCR beta sequences and the way those sequences occurred across donors. Four or five DR-DQ haplotypes were handled as single units for association and clustering because linkage in the cohort was strong. A later genetic analysis took genome-wide SNP genotypes for about 60% of the roughly 670 donors and used that subset as a discovery cohort. Of the roughly 400 genotyped donors, 81% were placed in the genetic ancestry cluster associated with self-reported Caucasian donors. In a later analysis, previously published TCR beta repertoires from more than 500 donors were re-analyzed and high-resolution HLA genotyping was added so that TCR occurrence patterns could be studied. Every repertoire in the discovery cohort had been generated on one and the same sequencing platform. Using immunosequencing, the study profiled T cell repertoires from about 650 subjects and related those repertoires to cytomegalovirus serostatus. To predict cytomegalovirus infection status, the study brought together high-throughput TCR immunosequencing, statistical association of individual TCRs with disease status, and machine learning. Study-level results and caveats: In a later analysis, most CMV-associated TCR beta chains were found to appear HLA-restricted, with HLA associations seemingly driven largely by CMV exposure. According to a later analysis, TCR association rates differed among HLA loci, with DRB1 alleles showing the most associated TCRs and HLA-C alleles showing the fewest. In a later genetic analysis, fewer N-insertions in productive TCRs were reported among donors in an Asian-associated ancestry cluster than the roughly 700-donor mean. Some IMGT-functional V segments, including TRBV6-2 and TRBV6-3, could not be distinguished by the 87-base-pair reads and were therefore excluded. Because HLA typing was missing for some donors at each locus, association tests included only the typed subset. The cohort was sequenced for TCR beta chains only, and without alpha or paired-chain data the features that could be detected were limited. An earlier analysis of several hundred of the donors showed that most TCR beta V segments appeared in productive rearrangements either about 87% or about 30% of the time, which broadly matched IMGT annotations. Most TCR sequences were observed very rarely across donors, whereas some public TCRs were present in many individuals. Specific HLA alleles were associated with roughly 16,000 TCR beta sequences at a false discovery rate of 0.05 in a later analysis. A later analysis reported that several top co-occurrence clusters appeared linked to parvovirus B19, influenza, CMV and Epstein-Barr virus. A few of the identified cytomegalovirus-associated TCR beta chains were confirmed in vitro to be specific for cytomegalovirus antigens. A later analysis found that HLA-associated TCR beta chains were more clonally expanded and had lower generation probabilities than equally common non-associated chains. The only immune exposure information available for the cohort was CMV serostatus. In both the original and validation cohorts, the classifier was reported to diagnose cytomegalovirus status with high specificity and sensitivity. When HLA alleles, especially DR and DQ, strongly co-occurred, TCR associations were difficult to assign to individual alleles. Seventeen rarely observed V segments, including chromosome 9 orphons, were excluded from the earlier analysis of a few hundred of the donors because counts were too low. V-gene and J-gene trimming of TCR beta chains was associated with a missense DCLRE1C variant in a later genetic analysis, and the association was replicated in an independent cohort. A group of highly shared sequence variants was considered likely to be a technical artifact of the sequencing pipeline. In the study, 150 to 200 TCR beta chains were listed as associated with cytomegalovirus. Linkage disequilibrium might explain the correlated functional status among segregating V segments, but an unknown experimental factor could not be ruled out. A further reported finding was that TCR beta sequences accurately predicted the HLA-A and HLA-B alleles for most subjects in the first cohort. It was suggested by the authors that the approach could potentially be generalized to other disease states and immunological phenotypes. Roughly uniform sequencing depth across donors was assumed in presence/absence analyses, although this assumption may not hold.

CDR1 and CDR2 are drawn from the germline V gene (reference sequence): SGHNT, YYREEE. From the cysteine through the phenylalanine, the CDR3 covers 17 amino acids. Only CDR3 DNA remains: 51 bases, in frame from the first base. Trimming leaves V shorter by 0 bases and J shorter by 2 bases, with the junction holding 7 bases beyond the gene matches. The library was prepared using the immunoSEQ multiplex PCR assay. A mixture of 60 forward primers for TCR Vbeta segments and 13 reverse primers for TCR Jbeta segments was used in the multiplex PCR. The CDR3 region of rearranged TCR beta genes was amplified from genomic DNA with a multiplex PCR assay. The amplified TCR beta libraries were sequenced on the Illumina HiSeq System as 87-base-pair reads. The paper's data handling went like this. A later analysis tallied approximately 87 million unique TCR beta chains across the 666 repertoires, and around 9.9 million of those chains were shared by two or more donors. A nearest-neighbor algorithm error-corrected the raw reads and collapsed the reads into unique sequences, merging closely related sequences to remove PCR and sequencing errors. Alignment of CDR3 sequences to IMGT reference sequences was used to assign V, D and J gene segments. For a sequence to be retained, at least a six-nucleotide match to both a V gene segment and a J gene segment was required. A rearrangement was called productive if the CDR3 had no stop codons and remained in frame with V and J, and every other rearrangement was called non-productive. CDR3 was defined by IMGT convention, running from the second conserved V-encoded cysteine to the conserved J-encoded phenylalanine. Sequences without an unambiguous match to a single V gene segment were excluded from the earlier analysis of several hundred of the donors. In an earlier analysis of a few hundred of the donors, a V segment was called functional when productive rearrangements were above 56.7%, and segregating when the standard deviation between donors exceeded 5%. A statistical classification framework was developed to diagnose cytomegalovirus status using the catalog of TCR beta chain sequences. V and J gene assignment, in a later analysis, came from comparing TCR nucleotide sequences with IMGT/GENE-DB human TR gene sequences. The TCRdist pipeline was used in a later analysis to assign CDR3 sequences and most-parsimonious VDJ recombination scenarios. In a later analysis, each TCR beta chain was defined by its CDR3 amino acid sequence together with its V-gene family, and reads without a unique V-gene family were excluded. A later analysis removed several hundred highly shared, low-generation-probability nucleotide sequences to deal with suspected cross-contamination and a sequencing artifact. A later analysis calculated a clonal expansion index for each public chain from normalized within-repertoire ranks of inferred template counts. In a later analysis, generation probabilities were computed using a VDJ recombination model fitted to out-of-frame rearrangements, and the results were checked against IGoR. In a later analysis, TCR-TCR, TCR-HLA and TCR-CMV co-occurrence was scored with hypergeometric tests, and a repertoire-size bias correction was applied to TCR pairs. False discovery rates were estimated in a later analysis by permuting HLA or CMV assignments 20 times. A later analysis grouped co-occurring TCRs with DBSCAN, adding TCRdist sequence similarity when clustering within HLA-allele-positive subsets. For co-occurrence clustering, repertoires with fewer than 30,000 or more than 120,000 public chains were excluded, along with five or six repertoires with anomalous nucleotide sharing. TCRdb took over this immuneACCESS table, retaining in-frame rearrangements with V and J assigned. Such tables are incomplete; in checked studies, under half of the missing clones stem from an unresolved V gene, and the remainder is unexplained. That table gives V, J and clone size, and the DNA gave D and trimming. The sample includes about 170,000 clones, with roughly 83% observed a single time. The ten largest account for under 0.4% of the sample.

The cohort was made up of roughly 670 healthy bone marrow donors. At the time of sampling, all cohort members were nominally healthy, though unrecorded immune exposures were likely present. The donor tested CMV seronegative and was one of the 352 seronegative cohort members. Each donor provided a peripheral blood sample, and peripheral blood mononuclear cells were used for TCR beta sequencing. Genomic DNA was extracted from the blood cell samples with the Qiagen DNeasy Blood Extraction Kit. With regard to this clone: Its antigen specificity is not known. There are no base qualities to consult, and no much larger clone falls within one base.

The chain uses TRBV5-4 and TRBJ2-3; 9 central nucleotides agree with TRBD1. The TCR sequence derives from a boy between 2 and 10 years old in good health and CMV-seronegative. The sample comprised PBMCs. The CDR3: CASSLGGTGFITDTQYF. The nucleotides are TGTGCCAGCAGCTTGGGGGGGACAGGGTTCATCACAGATACGCAGTATTTT.